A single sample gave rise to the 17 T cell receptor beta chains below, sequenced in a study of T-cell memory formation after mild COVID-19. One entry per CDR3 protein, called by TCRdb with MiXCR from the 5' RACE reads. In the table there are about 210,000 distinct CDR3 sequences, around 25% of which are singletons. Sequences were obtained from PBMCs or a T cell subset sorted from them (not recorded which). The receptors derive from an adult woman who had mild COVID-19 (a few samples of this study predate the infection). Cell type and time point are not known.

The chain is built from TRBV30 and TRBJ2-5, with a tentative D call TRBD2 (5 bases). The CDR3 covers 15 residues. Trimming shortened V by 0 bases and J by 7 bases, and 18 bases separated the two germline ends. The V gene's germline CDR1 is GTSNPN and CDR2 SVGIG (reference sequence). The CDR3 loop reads CAWSVRLLPGWTQYF. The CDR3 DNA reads TGTGCCTGGAGTGTACGACTACTCCCCGGGTGGACCCAGTACTTC.

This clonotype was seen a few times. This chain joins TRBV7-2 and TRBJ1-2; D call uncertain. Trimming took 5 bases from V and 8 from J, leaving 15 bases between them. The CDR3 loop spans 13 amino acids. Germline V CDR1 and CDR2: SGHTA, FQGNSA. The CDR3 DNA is TGTGCCAGCAGCCAAGGACCGGAGAGGGGCTACACCTTC. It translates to CASSQGPERGYTF.

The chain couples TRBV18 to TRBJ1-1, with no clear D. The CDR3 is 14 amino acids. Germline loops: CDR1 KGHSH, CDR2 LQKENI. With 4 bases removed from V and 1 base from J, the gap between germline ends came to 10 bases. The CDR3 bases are TGTGCCAGCTCACGGGATTCTACGAACACTGAAGCTTTCTTT. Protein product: CASSRDSTNTEAFF.

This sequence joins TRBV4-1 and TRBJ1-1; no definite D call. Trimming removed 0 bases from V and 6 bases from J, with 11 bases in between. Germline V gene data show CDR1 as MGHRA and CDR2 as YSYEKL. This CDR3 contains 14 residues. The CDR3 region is CASSQEAYSSEAFF. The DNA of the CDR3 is TGCGCCAGCAGCCAAGAAGCGTATTCCTCTGAAGCTTTCTTT.

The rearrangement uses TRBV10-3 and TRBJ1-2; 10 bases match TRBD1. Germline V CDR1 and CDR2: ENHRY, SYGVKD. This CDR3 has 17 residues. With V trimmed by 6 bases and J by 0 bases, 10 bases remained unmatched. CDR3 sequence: CAIRSGQGIGANYGYTF. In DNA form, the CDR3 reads TGTGCCATCAGATCGGGACAGGGGATAGGCGCTAACTATGGCTACACCTTC.

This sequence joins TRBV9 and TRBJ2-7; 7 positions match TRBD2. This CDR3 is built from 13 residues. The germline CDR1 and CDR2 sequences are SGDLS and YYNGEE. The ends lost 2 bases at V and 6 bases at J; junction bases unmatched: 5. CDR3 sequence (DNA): TGTGCCAGCAGCGTTACTAGCGCCGGCGAGCAGTACTTC. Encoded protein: CASSVTSAGEQYF.

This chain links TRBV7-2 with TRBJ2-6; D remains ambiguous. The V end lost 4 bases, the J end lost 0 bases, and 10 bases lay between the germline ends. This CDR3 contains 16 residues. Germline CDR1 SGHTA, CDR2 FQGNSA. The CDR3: CASSSSYRSGANVLTF. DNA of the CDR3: TGTGCCAGCAGCTCCAGTTATCGCTCTGGGGCCAACGTCCTGACTTTC.

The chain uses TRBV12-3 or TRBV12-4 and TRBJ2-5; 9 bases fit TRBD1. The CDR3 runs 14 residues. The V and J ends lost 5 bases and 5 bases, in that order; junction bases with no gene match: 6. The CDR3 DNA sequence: TGTGCCAGCAGTACAGGGGGCAAGTATGAGACCCAGTACTTC. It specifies CASSTGGKYETQYF.

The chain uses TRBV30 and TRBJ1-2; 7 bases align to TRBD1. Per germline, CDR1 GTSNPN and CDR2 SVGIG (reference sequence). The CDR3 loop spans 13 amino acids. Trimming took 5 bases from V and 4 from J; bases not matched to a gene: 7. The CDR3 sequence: CAWAQDRLYGYTF. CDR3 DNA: TGTGCCTGGGCCCAGGACAGGCTCTATGGCTACACCTTC.

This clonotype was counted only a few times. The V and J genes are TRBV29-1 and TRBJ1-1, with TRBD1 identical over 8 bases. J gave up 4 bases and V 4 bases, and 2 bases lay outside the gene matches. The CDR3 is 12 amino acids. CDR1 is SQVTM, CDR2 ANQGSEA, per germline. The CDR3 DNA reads TGCAGCGTTGTAACAGGGGGCACTGAAGCTTTCTTT. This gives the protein CSVVTGGTEAFF.

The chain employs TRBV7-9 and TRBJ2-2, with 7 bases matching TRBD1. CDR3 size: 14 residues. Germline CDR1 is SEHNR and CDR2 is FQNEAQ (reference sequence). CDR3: CASSGTENTGELFF. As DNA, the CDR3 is TGTGCAAGCTCCGGGACAGAGAACACCGGGGAGCTGTTTTTT.

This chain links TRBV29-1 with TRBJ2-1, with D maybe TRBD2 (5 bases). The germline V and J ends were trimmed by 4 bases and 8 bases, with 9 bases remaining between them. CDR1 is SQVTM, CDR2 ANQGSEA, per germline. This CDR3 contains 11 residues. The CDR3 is CSVGEGHEQFF. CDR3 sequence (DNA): TGCAGCGTTGGTGAGGGCCATGAGCAGTTCTTC.

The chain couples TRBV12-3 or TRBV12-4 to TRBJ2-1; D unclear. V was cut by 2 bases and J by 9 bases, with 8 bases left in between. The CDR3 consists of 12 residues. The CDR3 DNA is TGTGCCAGCAGTTTATGGGATGGTGAGCAGTTCTTC. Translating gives CASSLWDGEQFF.

The CDR3 bases are TGTGCCAGCAGCTTCGGGACAATCGCGACCCAGTACTTC. This sequence encodes CASSFGTIATQYF. The chain uses TRBV5-4 and TRBJ2-5; a weak D match, TRBD1 (6 bases). Germline V gives CDR1 SGHNT, CDR2 YYREEE (reference sequence). Trimming took off 2 bases at V and 7 bases at J, with 12 bases between the two ends. The CDR3 totals 13 residues.

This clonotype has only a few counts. The CDR3 loop is CASSLAEGYNEQFF. The CDR3 DNA reads as TGCGCCAGCAGCTTGGCCGAGGGTTACAATGAGCAGTTCTTC. The chain joins TRBV5-1 to TRBJ2-1; D is possibly TRBD2 (5 bases). The CDR3 is 14 residues long. In germline, CDR1 is SGHRS, CDR2 YFSETQ. Trimming pared 0 bases from V and 4 bases from J, leaving 8 bases between.

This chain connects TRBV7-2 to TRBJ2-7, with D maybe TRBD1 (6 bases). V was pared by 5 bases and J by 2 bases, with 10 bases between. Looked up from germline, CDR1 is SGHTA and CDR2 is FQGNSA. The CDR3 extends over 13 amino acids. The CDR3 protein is CASSPRTAYEQYF. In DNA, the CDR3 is TGTGCCAGCAGCCCGCGGACAGCCTACGAGCAGTACTTC. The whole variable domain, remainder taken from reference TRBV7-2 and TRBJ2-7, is GAGVSQSPSNKVTEKGKDVELRCDPISGHTALYWYRQSLGQGLEFLIYFQGNSAPDKSGLPSDRFSAERTGGSVSTLTIQRTQQEDSAVYLCASSPRTAYEQYFGPGTRLTVT.

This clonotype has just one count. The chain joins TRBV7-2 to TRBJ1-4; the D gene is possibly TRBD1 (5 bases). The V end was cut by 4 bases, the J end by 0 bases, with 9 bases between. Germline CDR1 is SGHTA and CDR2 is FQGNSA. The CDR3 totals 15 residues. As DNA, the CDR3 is TGTGCCAGCAGCTCCTACAGGACAACTAATGAAAAACTGTTTTTT. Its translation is CASSSYRTTNEKLFF.